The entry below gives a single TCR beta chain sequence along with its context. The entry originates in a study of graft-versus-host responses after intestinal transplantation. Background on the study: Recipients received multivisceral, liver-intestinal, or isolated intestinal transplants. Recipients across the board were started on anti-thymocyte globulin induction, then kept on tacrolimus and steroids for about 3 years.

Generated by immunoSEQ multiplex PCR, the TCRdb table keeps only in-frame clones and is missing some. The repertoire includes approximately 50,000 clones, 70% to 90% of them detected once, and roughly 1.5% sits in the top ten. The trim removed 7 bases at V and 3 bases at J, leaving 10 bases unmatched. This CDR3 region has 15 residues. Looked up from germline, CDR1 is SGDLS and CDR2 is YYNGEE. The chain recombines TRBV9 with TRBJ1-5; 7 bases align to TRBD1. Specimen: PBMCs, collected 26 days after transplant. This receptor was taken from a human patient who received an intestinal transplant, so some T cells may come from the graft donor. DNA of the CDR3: TGTGCCAGCGCAACCGGGACAGCACTCAATCAGCCCCAGCATTTT. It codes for CASATGTALNQPQHF.